Each of the 21 T cell receptor beta chains below was sequenced from the same sample in a study of vaccination and CD4 T cells after COVID-19. These receptors' antigens are unknown. Stated time point: late sampling 161 to 241 days after vaccination in three convalescent patients. The treatment is: 10-day PBMC culture with coronavirus spike peptide pools or control peptides (ViraFEST assay). Sequenced with the Oncomine TCR Beta short-read assay was DNA taken from cultured CD4+ T cells. TCRdb itself ran the PCR reads through MiXCR, one entry per CDR3 protein. The repertoire includes about 25,000 distinct CDR3 sequences, roughly 27% of them detected once, and about 7.6% sits in the top ten. The sample here was CD4+ T cells from blood, cultured in vitro, taken about 7 months after SARS-CoV-2 vaccination. These receptor sequences come from a human donor who had recovered from COVID-19.

The chain couples TRBV28 to TRBJ2-7, with D perhaps TRBD2 (6 bases). Between the trimmed V and J ends, which lost 6 bases and 4 bases, there was a span of 22 bases. Germline loops: CDR1 MDHEN, CDR2 SYDVKM. The CDR3 is 16 residues long. CDR3 sequence (DNA): TGTGCCAGCAGCCCCGGTGGGGCCACCGCGGGATACGAGCAGTACTTC. Translating gives CASSPGGATAGYEQYF. Filled out from reference TRBV28 and TRBJ2-7, the complete variable domain reads DVKVTQSSRYLVKRTGEKVFLECVQDMDHENMFWYRQDPGLGLRLIYFSYDVKMKEKGDIPEGYSVSREKKERFSLILESASTNQTSMYLCASSPGGATAGYEQYFGPGTRLTVT.

V gene TRBV20-1 combines with J gene TRBJ2-1, with TRBD2 as a possible D gene (6 bases). CDR1 is DFQATT and CDR2 is SNEGSKA in the germline V gene (reference sequence). This CDR3 spans 16 amino acids. V was trimmed by 5 bases and J by 3 bases, leaving 20 bases between them. CDR3 in amino acids: CSAQILGGVGYNEQFF. The CDR3 region has the DNA TGCAGTGCTCAGATCCTGGGGGGAGTCGGCTACAATGAGCAGTTCTTC.

By share of the sample, this clonotype is medium-sized (0.01 to 0.1%). The chain links TRBV6-5 to TRBJ2-7; 9 positions match TRBD1. V shed 4 bases, J shed 2 bases, and the junction held 18 bases outside the gene matches. This CDR3 is built from 19 residues. In germline, CDR1 is MNHEY, CDR2 SVGAGI. The CDR3 nucleotides are TGTGCCAGCAGTTCCCCTAGGACAGGGGTCCGGGCATGGACCTACGAGCAGTACTTC. Translated: CASSSPRTGVRAWTYEQYF.

The J gene is TRBJ2-7, the V gene TRBV6-1; possibly TRBD1 for D (6 bases). Trimming shortened V by 6 bases and J by 5 bases, and 11 bases separated the two germline ends. The germline V gene has CDR1 MNHNS and CDR2 SASEGT. This CDR3 has 12 amino acids. For the CDR3, the DNA is TGTGCCAGCAGACGGACAGCCCACGAGCAGTACTTC. It encodes CASRRTAHEQYF.

Only a few counts were recorded for this clonotype. The chain combines TRBV27 with TRBJ2-3; 10 positions match TRBD2. Germline assignment: CDR1 MNHEY and CDR2 SMNVEV (reference sequence). The CDR3 extends over 16 amino acids. Unmatched junction bases numbered 10, after V lost 7 bases and J lost 3 bases. The DNA of the CDR3 is TGTGCCAGCACTTCCCTAGCGGGAGATCGGACAGATACGCAGTATTTT. Its translation: CASTSLAGDRTDTQYF.

The chain carries TRBV7-2 and TRBJ2-1; 10 nucleotides match TRBD2. Germline V gives CDR1 SGHTA, CDR2 FQGNSA. CDR3 length: 15 amino acids. Trimming at V came to 3 bases and at J to 6 bases, leaving 5 bases not matched to a gene. The DNA of the CDR3 is TGTGCCAGCAGCTTCCTAGCGGGGGAGGGCAATGAGCAGTTCTTC. Translated: CASSFLAGEGNEQFF.

In its sample, this clonotype ranks as medium-sized. The chain links TRBV20-1 to TRBJ1-5, with D perhaps TRBD1 (6 bases). Between the trimmed V and J ends, which lost 2 bases and 3 bases, there was a span of 14 bases. CDR1 and CDR2 (germline): DFQATT, SNEGSKA (reference sequence). CDR3 length: 15 amino acids. In DNA, the CDR3 is TGCAGTGCTAGAAGCCCCACAGGGCCCAATCAGCCCCAGCATTTT. Translating it yields CSARSPTGPNQPQHF.

A few counts support this clonotype. The rearrangement links TRBV20-1 to TRBJ2-3, with D uncertain. The CDR3 length is 12 residues. Trimming removed 4 bases at V and 4 bases at J, with 9 bases between. Germline-derived CDR1 and CDR2 are DFQATT and SNEGSKA (reference sequence). DNA for the CDR3: TGCAGTGCTACCCCTCCCGCAGATACGCAGTATTTT. It is translated as CSATPPADTQYF.

The chain carries TRBV2 and TRBJ2-7; 9 nucleotides align to TRBD1. The CDR3 has 13 residues. J lost 6 bases, V lost 8 bases, and 8 bases had no gene match. CDR1 and CDR2 from the germline V gene are SNHLY and FYNNEI. The CDR3 DNA is TGTGCCAGCGGGGGACAGGGCCGTCTCGAGCAGTACTTC. Its translation is CASGGQGRLEQYF.

The J gene is TRBJ1-1, the V gene TRBV20-1; D is perhaps TRBD1 (5 bases). V was pared by 0 bases and J by 4 bases, with 24 bases between. The germline V gene encodes CDR1 DFQATT and CDR2 SNEGSKA (reference sequence). The CDR3 is made up of 18 amino acids. This chain's CDR3 is CSARDAGGVFPASTEAFF. The CDR3 bases are TGCAGTGCTAGAGATGCGGGGGGAGTGTTTCCTGCAAGCACTGAAGCTTTCTTT.

This rearrangement joins TRBV7-2 to TRBJ1-5; D remains ambiguous. This CDR3 contains 15 residues. The V gene lost 1 base and the J gene lost 0 bases, with 7 bases spanning the gap. Germline V lookup: CDR1 SGHTA, CDR2 FQGNSA. The CDR3 bases are TGTGCCAGCAGCTTAGGCGGACCTAGCAATCAGCCCCAGCATTTT. Protein sequence: CASSLGGPSNQPQHF.

Only a few counts were recorded for this clonotype. The J gene is TRBJ2-1, the V gene TRBV20-1; 9 nucleotides agree with TRBD2. The CDR3 has 14 residues. The trim removed 4 bases at V and 6 bases at J, leaving 7 bases unmatched. Germline lookup yields CDR1 DFQATT and CDR2 SNEGSKA (reference sequence). The CDR3 DNA follows: TGCAGTGCTAAACTAGCGGGTCTAGTCAATGAGCAGTTCTTC. Its translation is CSAKLAGLVNEQFF.

On this clonotype itself: One end of the junction varies from germline; a read error may be responsible. The chain uses TRBV6-1 and TRBJ1-6; weak D call: TRBD1 (6 bases). Germline V lookup: CDR1 MNHNS, CDR2 SASEGT. The CDR3 has 14 residues. CDR3 in DNA: TGTGCTAGCAGTGACGGCCAGGGGAGGATTACCCTCCACTTT. Translating it yields CASSDGQGRITLHF.

This clonotype was detected only a few times. The V call is TRBV15, the J call TRBJ2-7; 10 positions agree with TRBD2. The CDR3 is made up of 17 amino acids. Germline assignment: CDR1 LNHNV and CDR2 YYDKDF (reference sequence). V dropped 5 bases and J dropped 5; count of bases not matched to a gene: 15. CDR3 protein: CATSSRAGSGRFNEQYF. In DNA, the CDR3 is TGTGCCACCAGCTCCCGTGCTGGTAGCGGGAGGTTCAACGAGCAGTACTTC.

The rearrangement links TRBV6-1 to TRBJ2-6; D is perhaps TRBD1 (6 bases). The CDR3 sequence is 17 residues long. The V gene's germline CDR1 is MNHNS and CDR2 SASEGT. Trimming took off 4 bases at V and 2 bases at J, with 15 bases between the two ends. CDR3 DNA: TGTGCCAGCAGTGGCGGCAGTAGGGGGACTGGGGCCAACGTCCTGACTTTC. This sequence encodes CASSGGSRGTGANVLTF.

This clonotype was counted only a few times. This chain uses TRBV6-1 with TRBJ1-5; D perhaps matches TRBD1 (6 bases). V was cut by 5 bases and J by 7 bases, with 15 bases left in between. The CDR3 loop spans 14 amino acids. Germline V gene lookup returns CDR1 MNHNS and CDR2 SASEGT. CDR3 residues: CASSLTGTSQPQHF. The CDR3 region has the DNA TGTGCCAGCAGTCTAACAGGGACCAGCCAGCCCCAGCATTTT.

This clonotype was counted a single time. The rearrangement links TRBV10-3 to TRBJ2-3; D not certain. V was shortened by 0 bases and J by 0 bases, with 7 bases between the two germline ends. Germline CDR1 reads ENHRY; CDR2 reads SYGVKD. The CDR3 spans 15 residues. Written as DNA, the CDR3 is TGTGCCATCAGTGAGTCAATGGCAAGCACAGATACGCAGTATTTT. Amino acid sequence: CAISESMASTDTQYF.

The genes are TRBV20-1 and TRBJ2-5; D is possibly TRBD2 (7 bases). With 6 bases removed from V and 2 bases from J, the gap between germline ends came to 16 bases. The CDR3 runs to 14 residues. CDR1 DFQATT and CDR2 SNEGSKA come from the germline V gene (reference sequence). CDR3 sequence reads: CSARGASAQETQYF. In nucleotides, the CDR3 is TGCAGTGCCCGGGGGGCTAGCGCTCAAGAGACCCAGTACTTC.

The chain is built from TRBV6-1 and TRBJ1-5; D is uncertain. With 2 bases removed from V and 0 bases from J, the gap between germline ends came to 8 bases. The length of the CDR3 is 15 residues. Germline V gives CDR1 MNHNS, CDR2 SASEGT. CDR3 nucleotide sequence: TGTGCCAGCAGTGAACCCCGTTATAGCAATCAGCCCCAGCATTTT. It codes for CASSEPRYSNQPQHF.

This clonotype has only a few counts. This rearrangement joins TRBV4-1 to TRBJ2-7; the D gene is possibly TRBD2 (6 bases). The CDR3 covers 13 residues. Germline CDR1 MGHRA, CDR2 YSYEKL. V lost 0 bases and J 6 bases, leaving 9 bases between the germline ends. CDR3: CASSQDGLFEQYF. The CDR3 DNA reads as TGCGCCAGCAGCCAAGATGGACTATTCGAGCAGTACTTC.

The CDR3 sequence: CASSRPPGLGSYNEQFF. CDR3 coding DNA: TGTGCCAGCAGCCGCCCTCCGGGACTAGGGTCCTACAATGAGCAGTTCTTC. The V call is TRBV7-2, the J call TRBJ2-1; 8 positions agree with TRBD2. The CDR3 is 17 amino acids. The J segment lost 1 base and the V segment lost 5 bases, leaving 10 bases of the junction unmatched. Germline V gene data show CDR1 as SGHTA and CDR2 as FQGNSA.